This entry features one T cell receptor beta chain sequence. Repertoires were generated with immunoSEQ multiplex PCR, while TCRdb's copy carries only in-frame clones and drops some. The sample contains 70,000 or so clones, 80% to 90% of which appear only once. The data were taken from a study of OX40 agonist ivuxolimab in advanced cancers. This CDR3 contains 16 residues. Germline V gene sequence: CDR1 GTSNPN, CDR2 SVGIG (reference sequence). V trimming: 0 bases; J trimming: 3 bases; junction bases outside the gene matches: 4. The chain combines TRBV30 with TRBJ2-2; 10 bases are shared with TRBD1. This TCR derives from an adult with an advanced solid tumor such as melanoma, head and neck, liver or kidney cancer. This specimen consisted of CD4+ or CD8+ T cells sorted from blood, obtained in a trial of the OX40 agonist ivuxolimab. DNA for the CDR3: TGTGCCTGGAGTGTACTCGGGACAGGGGACACCGGGGAGCTGTTTTTT. The encoded protein is CAWSVLGTGDTGELFF.